One and the same sample provided the 27 T cell receptor beta chains below, sequenced in a study of T cells in Graves' hyperthyroidism and ophthalmopathy (dated by TCRdb to between 2017 and 2020). Library preparation used multiplex PCR. The sequencer listed for this sample is Illumina HiSeq 2000. The TCR beta CDR3 regions were amplified from RNA transcripts. The TCR CDR3 was subjected to a first round of RT-PCR using the HTBI primer set and the Qiagen OneStep RT-PCR kit. TCRdb reran the public reads through fastp at Q25 and MiXCR, keeping productive beta chains. Each record represents a unique CDR3 protein, reported with the most common genes and DNA among its rows. Present in this sample are about 740,000 distinct CDR3 sequences, around 15% of which were seen just once. The ten top clones hold more than 8.5% of the sample. Sequenced sample: blood. The receptors originated from a woman aged 18-30 years with Graves' hyperthyroidism.

This chain connects TRBV7-9 to TRBJ2-7, with 8 bases matching TRBD1. CDR1 SEHNR and CDR2 FQNEAQ come from the germline V gene (reference sequence). The trim removed 4 bases at V and 5 bases at J, leaving 4 bases unmatched. This CDR3 region has 13 residues. The CDR3: CASSWTGRHEQYF. CDR3 DNA sequence: TGTGCCAGCAGCTGGACAGGGCGACACGAGCAGTACTTC.

This clonotype was observed a few times. The chain recombines TRBV11-2 with TRBJ1-3; a possible D gene is TRBD1 (6 bases). Trimming removed 1 base at V and 1 base at J, with 11 bases between. In germline, CDR1 is SGHAT, CDR2 FQNNGV. The CDR3 length is 16 residues. The CDR3 spells CASSLGGRGSGNTIYF. DNA for the CDR3: TGTGCCAGCAGCTTAGGAGGCAGGGGATCTGGAAACACCATATATTTT.

Comment on this clonotype: A much larger clone lies one base from this, so it may be a read error. CDR3: CASSLYGVDTEASF. The CDR3, as DNA: TGTGCCAGCAGTTTATATGGGGTTGACACTGAAGCTTCCTTT. The V and J genes are TRBV12-3 or TRBV12-4 and TRBJ1-1; D gene unclear. This CDR3 contains 14 residues.

This clonotype occurred many times. The J gene is TRBJ2-1, the V gene TRBV4-1, with 11 nucleotides matching TRBD2. The CDR3 covers 16 residues. Trimming took 1 base from V and 6 from J; bases not matched to a gene: 5. Germline V gene data show CDR1 as MGHRA and CDR2 as YSYEKL. CDR3: CASSQGRLAGRNEQFF. CDR3 nucleotide sequence: TGCGCCAGCAGCCAAGGCCGACTAGCGGGACGCAATGAGCAGTTCTTC.

This clonotype was seen at least ten times. The rearrangement links TRBV7-9 to TRBJ2-7; 14 bases map to TRBD2. Germline values: CDR1 SEHNR, CDR2 FQNEAQ (reference sequence). Trimming cost V 8 bases and J 6 bases; bases outside gene matches: 12. This CDR3 has 16 residues. DNA of the CDR3: TGTGCCAGCTTACCCCCCGGGACTAGCGGGAGTCGCGAGCAGTACTTC. Protein sequence: CASLPPGTSGSREQYF.

This rearrangement joins TRBV20-1 to TRBJ2-5, with 8 positions matching TRBD2. Germline values: CDR1 DFQATT, CDR2 SNEGSKA (reference sequence). V trimming: 3 bases; J trimming: 5 bases; junction bases outside the gene matches: 11. This CDR3 contains 15 residues. CDR3 amino acids: CSARVWAGGRETQYF. CDR3 DNA sequence: TGCAGTGCTAGGGTTTGGGCGGGAGGTCGGGAGACCCAGTACTTC.

The chain recombines TRBV20-1 with TRBJ2-2; D is unresolved. The CDR3 has 11 amino acids. Trimming removed 5 bases at V and 4 bases at J, with 5 bases between. Germline values: CDR1 DFQATT, CDR2 SNEGSKA (reference sequence). The CDR3 bases are TGCAGTGCTTCTCCCACCGGGGAGCTGTTTTTT. Residues: CSASPTGELFF.

This clonotype was counted at least ten times. As DNA, the CDR3 is TGTGCCAGCTCACCTGGACAGGGGCGCAACGAGCAGTACTTC. It codes for CASSPGQGRNEQYF. The chain has TRBV18 and TRBJ2-7; TRBD1 matches at 9 bases. The CDR3 sequence is 14 residues long. The J segment lost 5 bases and the V segment lost 3 bases, leaving 5 bases of the junction unmatched. The germline V gene encodes CDR1 KGHSH and CDR2 LQKENI.

The table lists this clonotype with a few counts. CDR3 nucleotides: TGTGCCATTTCGGCAGGTACACCGAACACCGGGGAGCTGTTTTTT. Residues: CAISAGTPNTGELFF. The chain carries TRBV10-3 and TRBJ2-2; D is unclear. Looked up from germline, CDR1 is ENHRY and CDR2 is SYGVKD. Trimming shortened V by 9 bases and J by 0 bases, and 14 bases separated the two germline ends. This CDR3 is built from 15 residues.

In regard to this clonotype: A much larger clone is a single base away; this may be a read error. The V gene is TRBV2, the J gene TRBJ1-5, with unresolved D. Germline V gives CDR1 SNHLY, CDR2 FYNNEI. There are 13 residues in the CDR3. CDR3 in DNA: TGTTCCAGCCGGACCACCGGGAATCAGCCCCAGCATTTT. Protein: CSSRTTGNQPQHF.

This clonotype has a count of ten or more. This chain joins TRBV20-1 and TRBJ2-7; TRBD2 agrees at 9 bases. Germline V gene data show CDR1 as DFQATT and CDR2 as SNEGSKA (reference sequence). Trimming took 6 bases from V and 4 from J; bases not matched to a gene: 7. The length of the CDR3 is 13 residues. CDR3 region: CSAPTSGVYEQYF. CDR3 nucleotide sequence: TGCAGTGCCCCGACTAGCGGTGTGTACGAGCAGTACTTC.

This clonotype was observed a handful of times. The chain links TRBV12-3 or TRBV12-4 to TRBJ1-5; TRBD1 is a possible D gene (6 bases). V lost 3 bases, J lost 6 bases, and 12 bases lay in between. The CDR3 sequence is 14 residues long. CDR3 coding DNA: TGTGCCAGCAGTTTCAGGGGCGCGATTCAGCCCCAGCATTTT. Amino acids: CASSFRGAIQPQHF.

There are a few counts of this clonotype. The chain uses TRBV20-1 and TRBJ1-1; tentative D call: TRBD1 (6 bases). The CDR3 spans 15 residues. From germline, CDR1 is DFQATT and CDR2 SNEGSKA (reference sequence). Trimming pared 8 bases from V and 0 bases from J, leaving 19 bases between. CDR3 amino acids: CSSITGNRMNTEAFF. The CDR3 region has the DNA TGCAGTTCTATCACAGGGAACAGAATGAACACTGAAGCTTTCTTT.

This clonotype was seen many times. The rearrangement uses TRBV12-3 or TRBV12-4 and TRBJ1-3, with 9 bases that match TRBD1. The CDR3 has 15 residues. Trimming cost V 5 bases and J 4 bases; bases outside gene matches: 6. This CDR3 is CASSPYRGPGNTIYF. Written as DNA, the CDR3 is TGTGCCAGCAGTCCTTACAGGGGGCCGGGAAACACCATATATTTT.

This clonotype was observed at least ten times. The DNA of the CDR3 is TGTGCCAGCACCCCGTCGGGGACCCCTCAGCCCCAGCATTTT. Translating gives CASTPSGTPQPQHF. This chain links TRBV28 with TRBJ1-5, with D tentatively TRBD1 (5 bases). The CDR3 consists of 14 residues. Between the trimmed V and J ends, which lost 7 bases and 6 bases, there was a span of 16 bases. Germline CDR1 reads MDHEN; CDR2 reads SYDVKM.

This clonotype turned up a few times. The chain carries TRBV19 and TRBJ1-5; D is perhaps TRBD1 (6 bases). This CDR3 comprises 12 residues. Per the germline V gene, CDR1 is LNHDA and CDR2 is SQIVND (reference sequence). The germline V and J ends were trimmed by 9 bases and 5 bases, with 11 bases remaining between them. The chain's CDR3 is CASAKGDQPQHF. The CDR3 DNA reads TGTGCCAGCGCAAAGGGGGATCAGCCCCAGCATTTT.

This clonotype was observed at least ten times. This chain connects TRBV11-2 to TRBJ2-3, with TRBD1 identical over 8 bases. The CDR3 contains 16 residues. V dropped 2 bases and J dropped 6; count of bases not matched to a gene: 10. CDR1 SGHAT and CDR2 FQNNGV come from the germline V gene. CDR3 nucleotides: TGTGCCAGCAGCTTATCATCCTGGACAGGGAGGGATACGCAGTATTTT. Its protein is CASSLSSWTGRDTQYF. Complete variable domain (other parts from reference TRBV11-2 and TRBJ2-3): EAGVAQSPRYKIIEKRQSVAFWCNPISGHATLYWYQQILGQGPKLLIQFQNNGVVDDSQLPKDRFSAERLKGVDSTLKIQPAKLEDSAVYLCASSLSSWTGRDTQYFGPGTRLTVL.

This clonotype was recorded many times. V and J are TRBV28 and TRBJ1-4; the D gene is possibly TRBD1 (6 bases). The CDR3 length is 14 residues. The ends were cut back, 6 bases at V and 10 bases at J, with 18 bases in the middle. The germline CDR1 and CDR2 sequences are MDHEN and SYDVKM. CDR3 bases: TGTGCCAGCAGCGATAGTCCAGGGGTTGGAAAACTGTTTTTT. This sequence encodes CASSDSPGVGKLFF. The variable domain in full, with the rest retrieved from reference TRBV28 and TRBJ1-4, is DVKVTQSSRYLVKRTGEKVFLECVQDMDHENMFWYRQDPGLGLRLIYFSYDVKMKEKGDIPEGYSVSREKKERFSLILESASTNQTSMYLCASSDSPGVGKLFFGSGTQLSVL.

This clonotype was found a few times. This may be a read error: a much more frequent sequence differs by one nucleotide. The V gene is TRBV6-5, the J gene TRBJ2-7, with a tentative D call TRBD1 (5 bases). The CDR3 has 13 residues. Germline values: CDR1 MNHEY, CDR2 SVGAGI. The CDR3 loop is CASSYGAAYGQYF. CDR3 in DNA: TGTGCCAGCAGTTACGGGGCCGCCTACGGGCAGTACTTC.

This clonotype was seen a few times. The gene calls are TRBV19 and TRBJ2-1, with 10 nucleotides matching TRBD1. Germline V gene data show CDR1 as LNHDA and CDR2 as SQIVND (reference sequence). The CDR3 sequence is 15 residues long. With 4 bases clipped from V and 10 bases from J, the junction kept 10 bases outside the gene matches. The CDR3 region is CASSTPGQGPEEQFF. CDR3 sequence (DNA): TGTGCCAGTAGTACCCCGGGACAGGGGCCGGAGGAGCAGTTCTTC.

This clonotype appeared a few times. The gene calls are TRBV6-1 and TRBJ1-5; unclear D gene. There are 13 residues in the CDR3. Germline CDR1 is MNHNS and CDR2 is SASEGT. Trimming shortened V by 6 bases and J by 3 bases, and 9 bases separated the two germline ends. The CDR3 protein is CASSGSDNQPQHF. CDR3 bases: TGTGCCAGCAGCGGCAGTGACAATCAGCCCCAGCATTTT.

The sample holds a few counts of this clonotype. The chain links TRBV2 to TRBJ1-6; perhaps TRBD1 as D (6 bases). Trimming pared 6 bases from V and 5 bases from J, leaving 11 bases between. CDR3 length: 14 amino acids. The germline V gene encodes CDR1 SNHLY and CDR2 FYNNEI. CDR3 bases: TGTGCCAGCAGCGGACAGACAGATAATTCACCCCTCCACTTT. Residues: CASSGQTDNSPLHF.

The sample holds a few counts of this clonotype. CDR3 coding DNA: TGTGCCAGCAGTTACTTACCCTACGAGCAGTACTTC. Translation gives CASSYLPYEQYF. The chain links TRBV6-2 or TRBV6-3 to TRBJ2-7, with D hard to call. The length of the CDR3 is 12 residues. Between the trimmed V and J ends, which lost 1 base and 2 bases, there was a span of 3 bases. CDR1 and CDR2 (germline): MNHEY, SVGEGT.

The sample holds many counts of this clonotype. The chain is built from TRBV27 and TRBJ2-1; D is unresolved. Germline-derived CDR1 and CDR2 are MNHEY and SMNVEV (reference sequence). The CDR3 sequence is 19 residues long. V lost 6 bases to trimming and J lost 0 bases, with 24 bases between them. The CDR3 spells CASRAHPLTAAFSYNEQFF. The CDR3, as DNA: TGTGCCAGCAGAGCCCATCCCCTCACGGCGGCTTTCTCCTACAATGAGCAGTTCTTC.

A few counts support this clonotype. The rearrangement links TRBV7-2 to TRBJ2-7, with D unresolved. CDR3 size: 19 residues. The germline V and J ends were trimmed by 2 bases and 4 bases, with 27 bases remaining between them. Per germline, CDR1 SGHTA and CDR2 FQGNSA. The CDR3 protein is CASSLLSRAAEAQRYEQYF. The CDR3 DNA reads as TGTGCCAGCAGCTTACTTTCTCGCGCTGCGGAAGCCCAGAGATACGAGCAGTACTTC.

This clonotype was seen ten or more times. This chain uses TRBV30 with TRBJ2-7, with D maybe TRBD1 (5 bases). Germline CDR1 is GTSNPN and CDR2 is SVGIG (reference sequence). This CDR3 region has 13 residues. Deletions cut 5 bases from V and 3 bases from J, with 14 bases between. The CDR3 loop reads CAWYGQPFYEQYF. DNA for the CDR3: TGTGCCTGGTATGGACAACCCTTCTACGAGCAGTACTTC.

The chain uses TRBV4-1 and TRBJ2-1, with 7 bases matching TRBD2. In germline, CDR1 is MGHRA, CDR2 YSYEKL. The length of the CDR3 is 19 residues. The V and J ends lost 0 bases and 3 bases, in that order; junction bases with no gene match: 14. For the CDR3, the DNA is TGCGCCAGCAGCCAAGATGACTTCTTCAGGAAGCGGGGCTACAATGAGCAGTTCTTC. This codes for CASSQDDFFRKRGYNEQFF.